This TCR beta chain emerged from a study of vaccination and CD4 T cells after COVID-19. Study at large: Overlapping peptides covering the spike proteins of SARS-CoV-2, HCoV-NL63, HCoV-OC43 and HCoV-229E were added to stimulate cells.

This clonotype appeared a few times. The antigen is undetermined. The CDR3 loop spans 15 amino acids. In germline, CDR1 is MNHEY, CDR2 SMNVEV (reference sequence). Germline trimming cut 7 bases from V and 5 bases from J; bases unmatched to any gene: 13. Sequenced with the Oncomine TCR Beta short-read assay was DNA taken from cultured CD4+ T cells. TCRdb reprocessed the PCR reads via MiXCR and lists one record per CDR3 protein. The data show about 13,000 distinct CDR3 sequences, with just under 30% seen just once and around 17% held by the top ten. Study-level points and caveats: Detection of a median roughly 83% of reactive clones in convalescent patients was confined to the period after vaccination. The median SARS-CoV-2-reactive clonotype number increased from about 20 to 38, without statistical significance.

Treatment: approximately 9-day PBMC culture with coronavirus spike peptide pools or control peptides (ViraFEST assay). The sequence was collected from a human donor who received a COVID-19 vaccine. The rearrangement joins TRBV27 to TRBJ1-1; 7 bases match TRBD1. Sample: CD4+ T cells from blood, cultured in vitro, taken before SARS-CoV-2 vaccination. In DNA, the CDR3 is TGTGCCAGCACTTGGTTAGGGGGCAAGTGGACTGAAGCTTTCTTT. This codes for CASTWLGGKWTEAFF.